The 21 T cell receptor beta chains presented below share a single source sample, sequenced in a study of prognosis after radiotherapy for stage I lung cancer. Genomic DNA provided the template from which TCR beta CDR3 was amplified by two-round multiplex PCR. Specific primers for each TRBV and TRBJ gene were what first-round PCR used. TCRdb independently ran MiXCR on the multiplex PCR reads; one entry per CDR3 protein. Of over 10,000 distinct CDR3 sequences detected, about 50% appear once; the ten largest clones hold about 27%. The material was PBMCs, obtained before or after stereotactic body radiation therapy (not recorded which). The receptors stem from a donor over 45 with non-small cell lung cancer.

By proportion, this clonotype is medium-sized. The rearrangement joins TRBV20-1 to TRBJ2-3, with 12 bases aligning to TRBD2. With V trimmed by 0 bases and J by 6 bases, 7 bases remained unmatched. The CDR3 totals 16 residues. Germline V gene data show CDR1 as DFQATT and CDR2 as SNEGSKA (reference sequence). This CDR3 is CSAREGLAGRSDTQYF. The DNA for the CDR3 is TGCAGTGCTAGAGAAGGACTAGCGGGGAGATCGGATACGCAGTATTTT.

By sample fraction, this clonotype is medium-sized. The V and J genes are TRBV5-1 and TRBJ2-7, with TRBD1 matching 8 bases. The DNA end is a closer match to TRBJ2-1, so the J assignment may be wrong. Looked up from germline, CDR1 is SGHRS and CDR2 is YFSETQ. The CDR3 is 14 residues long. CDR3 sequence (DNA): TGCGCCAGCAGCTTGGGACAGGGGTACAATGAGCAGTTCTTC. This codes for CASSLGQGYNEQFF.

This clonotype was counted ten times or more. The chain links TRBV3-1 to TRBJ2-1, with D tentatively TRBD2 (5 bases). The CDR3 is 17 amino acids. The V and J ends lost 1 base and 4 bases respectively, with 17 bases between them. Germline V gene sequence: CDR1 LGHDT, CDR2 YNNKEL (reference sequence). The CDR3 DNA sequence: TGTGCCAGCAGCCAAGGGGGTAGCGAGACTTCATACAATGAGCAGTTCTTC. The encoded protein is CASSQGGSETSYNEQFF.

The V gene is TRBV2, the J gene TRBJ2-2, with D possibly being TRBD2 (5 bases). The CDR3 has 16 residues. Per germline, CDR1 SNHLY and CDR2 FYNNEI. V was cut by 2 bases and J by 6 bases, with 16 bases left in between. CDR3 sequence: CASSETSSWTAGELFF. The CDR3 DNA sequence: TGTGCCAGCAGTGAAACGTCTAGCTGGACGGCCGGGGAGCTGTTTTTT.

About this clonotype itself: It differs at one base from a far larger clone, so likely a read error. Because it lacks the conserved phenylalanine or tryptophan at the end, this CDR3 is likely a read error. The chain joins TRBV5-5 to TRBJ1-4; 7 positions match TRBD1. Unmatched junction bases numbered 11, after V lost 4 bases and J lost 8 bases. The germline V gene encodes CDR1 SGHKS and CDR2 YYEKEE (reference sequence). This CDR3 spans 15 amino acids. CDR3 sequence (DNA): TGTGCCAGCAGCCCAGGGGCCGGGACAGACGAAAAACTGTTTCTT. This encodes CASSPGAGTDEKLFL.

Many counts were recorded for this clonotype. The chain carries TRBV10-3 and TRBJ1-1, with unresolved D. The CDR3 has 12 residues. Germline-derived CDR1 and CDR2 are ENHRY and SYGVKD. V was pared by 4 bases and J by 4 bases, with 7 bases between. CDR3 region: CAISAQSTEAFF. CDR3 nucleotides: TGTGCCATCAGTGCGCAAAGCACTGAAGCTTTCTTT.

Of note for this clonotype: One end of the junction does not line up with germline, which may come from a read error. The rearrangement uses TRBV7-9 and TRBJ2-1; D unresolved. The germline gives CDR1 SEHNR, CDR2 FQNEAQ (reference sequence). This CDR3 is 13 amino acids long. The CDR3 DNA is TGTGCCAGCAGCCCCTCCCGATACAGTGAGCAGTTCTTC. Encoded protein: CASSPSRYSEQFF.

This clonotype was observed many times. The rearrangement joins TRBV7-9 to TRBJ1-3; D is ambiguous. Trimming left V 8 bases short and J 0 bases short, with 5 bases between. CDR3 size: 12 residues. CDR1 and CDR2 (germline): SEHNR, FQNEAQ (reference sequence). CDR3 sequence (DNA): TGTGCCAGCCGGTCCTCTGGAAACACCATATATTTT. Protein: CASRSSGNTIYF.

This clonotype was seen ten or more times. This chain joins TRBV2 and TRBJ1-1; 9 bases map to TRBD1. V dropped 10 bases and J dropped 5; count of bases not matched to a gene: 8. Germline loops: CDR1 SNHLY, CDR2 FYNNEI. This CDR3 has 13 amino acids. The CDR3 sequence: CATRDRAGTEAFF. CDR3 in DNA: TGTGCCACCAGGGACAGGGCCGGAACTGAAGCTTTCTTT.

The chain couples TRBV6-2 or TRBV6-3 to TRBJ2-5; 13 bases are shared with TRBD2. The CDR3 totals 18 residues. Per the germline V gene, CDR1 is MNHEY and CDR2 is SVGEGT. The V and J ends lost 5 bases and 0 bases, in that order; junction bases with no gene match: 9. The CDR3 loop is CASSGLAGANPYQETQYF. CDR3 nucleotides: TGTGCCAGCAGTGGACTAGCGGGAGCGAACCCGTACCAAGAGACCCAGTACTTC.

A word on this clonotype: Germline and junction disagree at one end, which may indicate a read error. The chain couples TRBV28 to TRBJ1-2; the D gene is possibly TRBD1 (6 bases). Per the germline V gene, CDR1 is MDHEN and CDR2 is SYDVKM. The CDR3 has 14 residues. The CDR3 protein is CASRWVGADYSYTF. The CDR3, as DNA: TGTGCCAGCCGTTGGGTGGGGGCAGACTATAGCTACACTTTC.

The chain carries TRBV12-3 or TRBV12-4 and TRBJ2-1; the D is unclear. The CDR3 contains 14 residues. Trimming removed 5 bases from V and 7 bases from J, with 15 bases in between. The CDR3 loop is CASSLARVENEQFF. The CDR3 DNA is TGTGCCAGCAGTCTTGCCCGGGTGGAGAATGAGCAGTTCTTC.

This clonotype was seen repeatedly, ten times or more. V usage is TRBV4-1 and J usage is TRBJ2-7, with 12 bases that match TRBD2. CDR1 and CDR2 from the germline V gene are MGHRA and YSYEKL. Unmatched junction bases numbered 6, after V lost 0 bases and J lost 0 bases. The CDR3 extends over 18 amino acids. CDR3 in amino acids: CASSQDTSGRYSSYEQYF. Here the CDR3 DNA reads TGCGCCAGCAGCCAAGATACTAGCGGGAGGTACAGCTCCTACGAGCAGTACTTC.

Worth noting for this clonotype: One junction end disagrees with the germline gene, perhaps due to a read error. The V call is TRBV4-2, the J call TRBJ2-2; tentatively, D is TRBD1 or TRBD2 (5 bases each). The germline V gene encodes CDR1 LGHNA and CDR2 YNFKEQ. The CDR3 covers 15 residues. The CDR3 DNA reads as TGTGCCAGCGGCCAGACCGATGGGACGACCGGGGAGCTGTTTTTT. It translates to CASGQTDGTTGELFF.

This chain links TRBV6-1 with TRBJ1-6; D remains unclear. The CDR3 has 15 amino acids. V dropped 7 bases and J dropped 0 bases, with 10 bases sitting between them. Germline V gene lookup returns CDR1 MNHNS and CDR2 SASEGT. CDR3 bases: TGTGCCAGCACTACGACAAACTCCTATAATTCACCCCTCCACTTT. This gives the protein CASTTTNSYNSPLHF.

CDR3 sequence: CSAREGGQGFDTGELFF. CDR3 DNA: TGCAGTGCTAGAGAGGGGGGACAGGGATTCGACACCGGGGAGCTGTTTTTT. The rearrangement joins TRBV20-1 to TRBJ2-2; 9 positions agree with TRBD1. V was clipped by 0 bases and J by 3 bases; unmatched bases: 8. CDR3 size: 17 residues. Germline V gene lookup returns CDR1 DFQATT and CDR2 SNEGSKA (reference sequence).

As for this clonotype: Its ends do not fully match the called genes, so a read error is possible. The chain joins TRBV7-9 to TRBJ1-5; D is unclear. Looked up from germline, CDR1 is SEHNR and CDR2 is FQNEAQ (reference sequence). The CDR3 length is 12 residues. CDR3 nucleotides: TGTGGCAGCAGCTTACAGAATCAGTCCCAGCATTTT. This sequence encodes CGSSLQNQSQHF.

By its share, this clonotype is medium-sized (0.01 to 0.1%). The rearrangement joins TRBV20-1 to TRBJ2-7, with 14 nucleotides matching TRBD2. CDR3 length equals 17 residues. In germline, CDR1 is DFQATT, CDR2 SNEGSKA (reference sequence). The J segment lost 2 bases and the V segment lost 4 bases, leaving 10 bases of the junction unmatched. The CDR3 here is CSAIPGTSGRLAYEQYF. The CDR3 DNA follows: TGCAGTGCTATCCCCGGGACTAGCGGGAGACTGGCCTACGAGCAGTACTTC.

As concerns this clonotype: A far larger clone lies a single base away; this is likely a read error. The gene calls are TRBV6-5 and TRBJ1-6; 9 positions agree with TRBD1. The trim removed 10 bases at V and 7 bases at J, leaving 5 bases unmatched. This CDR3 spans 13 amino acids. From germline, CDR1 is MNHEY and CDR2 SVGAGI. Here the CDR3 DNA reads TGTGCCATCTACGGACAGGGGAATTCACCCCTCCACTTT. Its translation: CAIYGQGNSPLHF.

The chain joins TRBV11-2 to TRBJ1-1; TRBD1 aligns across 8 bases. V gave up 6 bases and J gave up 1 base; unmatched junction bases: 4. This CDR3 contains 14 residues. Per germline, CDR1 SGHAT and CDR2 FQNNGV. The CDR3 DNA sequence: TGTGCCAGCAGGTGGGACAGGAGGAACACTGAAGCTTTCTTT. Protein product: CASRWDRRNTEAFF.

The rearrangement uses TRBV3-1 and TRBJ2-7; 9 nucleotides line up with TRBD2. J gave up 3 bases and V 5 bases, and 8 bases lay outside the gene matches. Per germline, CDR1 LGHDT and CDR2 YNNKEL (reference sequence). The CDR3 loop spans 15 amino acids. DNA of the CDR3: TGTGCCAGCAGCAAAAGCCCTAGCGGGGTCTACGAGCAGTACTTC. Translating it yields CASSKSPSGVYEQYF.